These T cell receptor beta chains were read from a single sample in a study of OX40 agonist ivuxolimab in advanced cancers. The assay was immunoSEQ multiplex PCR, and TCRdb's table has in-frame clones only and misses some. Of tens of thousands of clones in the sample, around nine tenths were seen once. Here the sequenced sample was CD4+ or CD8+ T cells sorted from blood, taken in a trial of the OX40 agonist ivuxolimab. All receptors derive from an adult with an advanced solid tumor such as melanoma, head and neck, liver or kidney cancer. The CDR3 runs from the conserved cysteine through the conserved F or W. D genes are given only for firm matches. Clone sizes are given selectively: once, few, many, or a class where the clone is expanded.

D | J | size | V | DNA | CDR3
. | TRBJ1-1 | . | TRBV18 | TGTGCCAGCTCACCGCAATGGGATGAAGCTTTCTTT | CASSPQWDEAFF
TRBD2 | TRBJ2-3 | . | TRBV5-1 | TGCGCCAGCAGCTTTCTAGCGGGAGGGGATACGCAGTATTTT | CASSFLAGGDTQYF
TRBD2 | TRBJ2-1 | . | TRBV19 | TGTGCCAGTAGTCTACGGGGAGGGCTTTCCTACAATGAGCAGTTCTTC | CASSLRGGLSYNEQFF
TRBD2 | TRBJ2-1 | . | TRBV6-5 | TGTGCCAGCAGTTACTCAGGGACTAGCGGCTACAATGAGCAGTTCTTC | CASSYSGTSGYNEQFF
. | TRBJ2-2 | . | TRBV11-2 | TGTGCCAGCAGCTTAGGGAGGGCTGGCGGGGAGCTGTTTTTT | CASSLGRAGGELFF
TRBD2 | TRBJ2-7 | . | TRBV11-2 | TGTGCCAGCAGCTTATCTAGCGGGGGGTTCTCCTACGAGCAGTACTTC | CASSLSSGGFSYEQYF
. | TRBJ2-7 | . | TRBV15 | TGTGCCACCAGCAACGGGGCCTCCTACGAGCAGTACTTC | CATSNGASYEQYF
. | TRBJ2-7 | . | TRBV5-5 | TGTGCCAGCAGCTTGGATCCAGGCTCTAGCTCCTACGAGCAGTACTTC | CASSLDPGSSSYEQYF
. | TRBJ2-5 | . | TRBV4-1 | TGCGCCAGCAGCCCGGGACTCTCCCAAGGGGAGACCCAGTACTTC | CASSPGLSQGETQYF
. | TRBJ2-1 | once | TRBV5-4 | TGTGCCAGCAGCTTGTTTTCAGGGAGCTCCTACAATGAGCAGTTCTTC | CASSLFSGSSYNEQFF
TRBD1 | TRBJ1-4 | . | TRBV4-2 | TGTGCCAGCAGTCGCGGGACAGGGGATGAAAAACTGTTTTTT | CASSRGTGDEKLFF
. | TRBJ2-6 | once | TRBV2 | TGTGCCAGCATGCCGAGCTCTGGGGCCAACGTCCTGACTTTC | CASMPSSGANVLTF
TRBD1 | TRBJ1-5 | . | TRBV27 | TGTGCCAGCAGTTTTACAGGGGCGAGGCAGCCCCAGCATTTT | CASSFTGARQPQHF
. | TRBJ1-4 | once | TRBV11-2 | TGTGCCAGCAGCTTAGTAACGGGATCCACAACTAATGAAAAACTGTTTTTT | CASSLVTGSTTNEKLFF
. | TRBJ1-5 | . | TRBV19 | TGTGCCAGTAGACAGGGTGGCAGCAATCAGCCCCAGCATTTT | CASRQGGSNQPQHF
. | TRBJ2-7 | . | TRBV20-1 | TGCAGTCTTCTTGCGTCCTACGAGCAGTACTTC | CSLLASYEQYF
. | TRBJ1-3 | . | TRBV7-2 | TGTGCCAGCAGCGCCAGGGTCTCTGGAAACACCATATATTTT | CASSARVSGNTIYF
TRBD2 | TRBJ2-3 | . | TRBV19 | TGTGCCAGTAGGAAATCGGGACTAGCGGGCACAGATACGCAGTATTTT | CASRKSGLAGTDTQYF
. | TRBJ1-5 | . | TRBV28 | TGTGCCAGCAGTTTACCAGGGAACAATCAGCCCCAGCATTTT | CASSLPGNNQPQHF
. | TRBJ2-7 | . | TRBV7-9 | TGTGCCAGCAGCTTAGACGAGGGACTGGAGCAGTACTTC | CASSLDEGLEQYF
. | TRBJ1-1 | . | TRBV2 | TGTGCCAGCAGAGGACTGCAGAGGAACACTGAAGCTTTCTTT | CASRGLQRNTEAFF
. | TRBJ1-3 | . | TRBV5-1 | TGCGCCAGCAGCCTAGGGGGAAGCTCTGGAAACACCATATATTTT | CASSLGGSSGNTIYF
TRBD1 | TRBJ2-7 | . | TRBV6-6 | TGTGCCAGCAACAGACAGGGTGGGGAGTACGAGCAGTACTTC | CASNRQGGEYEQYF
. | TRBJ2-5 | . | TRBV7-9 | TGTGCCAGCAGCCCCTTGGGGGGACTGCAAGAGACCCAGTACTTC | CASSPLGGLQETQYF
TRBD2 | TRBJ2-7 | . | TRBV7-9 | TGTGCCAGCAGCTTTATACTAGCGGGAGTTGAGCAGTACTTC | CASSFILAGVEQYF
. | TRBJ2-2 | few | TRBV7-9 | TGTGCCAGCAGCCTACGGACAGAGCATACCGGGGAGCTGTTTTTT | CASSLRTEHTGELFF